The present T cell receptor beta chain was sequenced within a study of blood T cells in healthy people across ages. A second PCR of roughly 7 to 11 cycles used a sample-barcoded 5' primer and a J-beta primer mix. A template-switch adaptor containing 12 random nucleotides labeled each cDNA molecule. TCRdb ran MiXCR on the 5' RACE reads and lists one entry per CDR3 protein. The sample yields under 800,000 distinct CDR3 sequences, about 42% seen once. Turning to this clonotype: Its antigen is unknown. A single base separates this from a much larger clone, so it may be a read error.

Study-level points and caveats: Unsorted PBMCs prevented conclusive naive versus antigen-experienced comparison. The percentage of naive T cells correlated strongly with TCR beta diversity.

Aged roughly 6 to 95, donors were systemically healthy Caucasians from Russia. Per the germline V gene, CDR1 is MNHEY and CDR2 is SVGEGT. The CDR3 runs 14 residues. Specimen: blood. The origin of this receptor is a woman aged 60 to 75 in good health. The rearrangement joins TRBV6-2 or TRBV6-3 to TRBJ2-6; a possible D gene is TRBD1 (5 bases). CDR3 sequence: CASDKYSGANGLTF. The DNA of the CDR3 is TGTGCCAGTGACAAGTACTCTGGGGCCAACGGCCTGACTTTC.